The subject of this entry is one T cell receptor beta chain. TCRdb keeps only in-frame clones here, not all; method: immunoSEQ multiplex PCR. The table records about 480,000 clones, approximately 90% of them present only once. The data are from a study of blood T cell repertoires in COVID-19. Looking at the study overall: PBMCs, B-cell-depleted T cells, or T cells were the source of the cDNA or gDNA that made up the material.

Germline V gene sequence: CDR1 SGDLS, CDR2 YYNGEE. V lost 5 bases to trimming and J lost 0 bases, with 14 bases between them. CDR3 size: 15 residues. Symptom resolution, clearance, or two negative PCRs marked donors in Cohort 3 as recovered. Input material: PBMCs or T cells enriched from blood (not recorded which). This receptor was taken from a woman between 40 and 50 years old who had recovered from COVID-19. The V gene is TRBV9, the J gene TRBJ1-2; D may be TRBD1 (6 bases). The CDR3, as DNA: TGTGCCAGCAGACCACCTGGACAGTCTAACTATGGCTACACCTTC. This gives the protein CASRPPGQSNYGYTF.